The 22 T cell receptor beta chains below were found in one sample sequenced in a study of T cells in Graves' hyperthyroidism and ophthalmopathy (dated by TCRdb to the late 2010s). The method behind the library was multiplex PCR. Sequencing relied on an Illumina HiSeq 2000. TCR beta CDR3 regions were amplified from RNA transcripts. A first-round RT-PCR of the TCR CDR3 used the HTBI primer set with the Qiagen OneStep RT-PCR kit. The raw public reads went through TCRdb reprocessing: fastp at Q25, MiXCR clone calling, in-frame beta chains kept. Here each entry gathers all rows of one CDR3 protein and keeps the most common genes and DNA. For this sample there are 660,000 or so distinct CDR3 sequences; 20% to 25% appear just once. 34% of the sample is taken by the ten largest. Sequenced sample: blood. These receptors all come from a man aged 30 to 45 with Graves' ophthalmopathy.

The genes are TRBV5-1 and TRBJ2-1, with 10 bases that match TRBD2. Per the germline V gene, CDR1 is SGHRS and CDR2 is YFSETQ. CDR3 size: 14 residues. Trimming removed 4 bases from V and 8 bases from J; junction bases left unmatched: 6. CDR3 DNA: TGCGCCAGCAGCCGAGCGGGAGGGATCCATGAGCAGTTCTTC. It specifies CASSRAGGIHEQFF. Variable domain in full (rest from reference TRBV5-1 and TRBJ2-1): KAGVTQTPRYLIKTRGQQVTLSCSPISGHRSVSWYQQTPGQGLQFLFEYFSETQRNKGNFPGRFSGRQFSNSRSEMNVSTLELGDSALYLCASSRAGGIHEQFFGPGTRLTVL.

This chain uses TRBV20-1 with TRBJ1-4; 7 bases fit TRBD1. The CDR3 has 18 amino acids. V shed 1 base, J shed 0 bases, and the junction held 11 bases outside the gene matches. CDR1 is DFQATT, CDR2 SNEGSKA, per germline (reference sequence). The CDR3 sequence is CSARGTGRRPTTNEKLFF. The CDR3 DNA reads TGCAGTGCTAGAGGGACAGGACGACGGCCAACAACTAATGAAAAACTGTTTTTT.

This clonotype was seen only a few times. This sequence joins TRBV6-5 and TRBJ2-1; possible D gene TRBD2, 5 bases. CDR3 length: 14 amino acids. The V gene's germline CDR1 is MNHEY and CDR2 SVGAGI. The V end lost 2 bases, the J end lost 7 bases, and 12 bases lay between the germline ends. The CDR3 DNA is TGTGCCAGCAGTTACCCGGACGCGGGTAATGAGCAGTTCTTC. Protein product: CASSYPDAGNEQFF.

The chain is built from TRBV6-1 and TRBJ2-7; the match to TRBD2 covers 10 bases. CDR1 is MNHNS, CDR2 SASEGT, per germline. The J segment lost 2 bases and the V segment lost 6 bases, leaving 7 bases of the junction unmatched. The CDR3 has 15 residues. This CDR3 reads CASRLTSGDPYEQYF. DNA for the CDR3: TGTGCCAGCAGGTTAACTAGCGGGGATCCCTACGAGCAGTACTTC.

This sequence joins TRBV4-1 and TRBJ1-3; D might be TRBD1 (5 bases). This CDR3 is 18 amino acids long. The V gene lost 2 bases and the J gene lost 0 bases, with 17 bases spanning the gap. Germline values: CDR1 MGHRA, CDR2 YSYEKL. This CDR3 reads CASSQKFRGEGSGNTIYF. CDR3 bases: TGCGCCAGCAGCCAAAAGTTTCGGGGGGAAGGCTCTGGAAACACCATATATTTT.

The V and J genes are TRBV12-3 or TRBV12-4 and TRBJ2-1, with TRBD1 matching 9 bases. V lost 8 bases, J lost 2 bases, and 10 bases stayed unmatched. This CDR3 is 16 amino acids long. CDR3 residues: CASGGTGWLTYNEQFF. The CDR3 region has the DNA TGTGCCAGCGGGGGGACAGGGTGGTTGACCTACAATGAGCAGTTCTTC.

J is TRBJ1-5 and V is TRBV10-3, with D perhaps TRBD1 (5 bases). The V gene lost 0 bases and the J gene lost 7 bases, with 7 bases spanning the gap. The CDR3 spans 13 residues. CDR1 is ENHRY, CDR2 SYGVKD, per germline. CDR3 loop: CAISESGTQPQHF. DNA for the CDR3: TGTGCCATCAGTGAGTCTGGGACGCAGCCCCAGCATTTT.

The V call is TRBV27, the J call TRBJ1-5; D remains ambiguous. V dropped 6 bases and J dropped 0 bases, with 6 bases sitting between them. The CDR3 runs to 13 residues. Germline V CDR1 and CDR2: MNHEY, SMNVEV (reference sequence). The chain's CDR3 is CASRSYSNQPQHF. The CDR3 DNA reads as TGTGCCAGCAGATCATATAGCAATCAGCCCCAGCATTTT.

The table lists this clonotype with a few counts. The rearrangement joins TRBV13 to TRBJ2-1; TRBD2 agrees at 8 bases. The germline gives CDR1 PRHDT, CDR2 FYEKMQ (reference sequence). This CDR3 comprises 19 residues. Trimming took 2 bases from V and 3 from J; bases not matched to a gene: 15. The CDR3 DNA reads as TGTGCCAGCAGCTTAAATATCGCGGGAGGACGACAACACTACAATGAGCAGTTCTTC. Its translation: CASSLNIAGGRQHYNEQFF.

Comment on this clonotype: This may stem from a read error, because a much larger clone lies one nucleotide away. The rearrangement joins TRBV24-1 to TRBJ2-1, with TRBD2 as a possible D gene (5 bases). V was shortened by 9 bases and J by 7 bases, with 21 bases between the two germline ends. Per the germline V gene, CDR1 is KGHDR and CDR2 is SFDVKD. There are 15 residues in the CDR3. DNA of the CDR3: TGTGCCACCTCGGTACAGAGGGCAAGTGGGAATGAGCAGTTCTTC. It is translated as CATSVQRASGNEQFF.

This clonotype was detected a few times. This chain connects TRBV4-3 to TRBJ2-2, with D tentatively TRBD2 (5 bases). The CDR3 loop spans 16 amino acids. V lost 0 bases, J lost 0 bases, and 8 bases lay in between. In germline, CDR1 is LGHNA, CDR2 YSLEER. This chain's CDR3 is CASSQDRGSNTGELFF. The CDR3 DNA reads as TGCGCCAGCAGCCAAGATCGGGGATCGAACACCGGGGAGCTGTTTTTT.

This clonotype has more than one count but fewer than ten. The chain combines TRBV7-6 with TRBJ2-7; maybe TRBD1 (6 bases). The ends were cut back, 5 bases at V and 5 bases at J, with 13 bases in the middle. The germline V gene encodes CDR1 SGHVS and CDR2 FNYEAQ. The CDR3 runs 13 residues. CDR3 DNA sequence: TGTGCCAGCAGCCCAGTGGGGACAAACGAGCAGTACTTC. Protein: CASSPVGTNEQYF.

The rearrangement joins TRBV18 to TRBJ1-1, with D perhaps TRBD1 (6 bases). Germline V lookup: CDR1 KGHSH, CDR2 LQKENI. Trimming removed 6 bases from V and 0 bases from J, with 14 bases in between. The CDR3 covers 15 residues. CDR3 bases: TGTGCCAGCTCTCCTCGGACAGACATGAACACTGAAGCTTTCTTT. Translation: CASSPRTDMNTEAFF. The full variable domain, its missing parts supplied by reference TRBV18 and TRBJ1-1, is NAGVMQNPRHLVRRRGQEARLRCSPMKGHSHVYWYRQLPEEGLKFMVYLQKENIIDESGMPKERFSAEFPKEGPSILRIQQVVRGDSAAYFCASSPRTDMNTEAFFGQGTRLTVV.

This clonotype has at least ten counts. The rearrangement uses TRBV20-1 and TRBJ2-5; 9 bases match TRBD1. Germline loops: CDR1 DFQATT, CDR2 SNEGSKA (reference sequence). The CDR3 length is 15 residues. J lost 2 bases, V lost 4 bases, and 8 bases had no gene match. In DNA, the CDR3 is TGCAGTGCTAATTCACCCGGGACAGGGCAAGAGACCCAGTACTTC. Amino acid sequence: CSANSPGTGQETQYF.

This clonotype appeared a single time. The rearrangement uses TRBV15 and TRBJ2-5; D is unresolved. Trimming took off 5 bases at V and 4 bases at J, with 14 bases between the two ends. Germline assignment: CDR1 LNHNV and CDR2 YYDKDF (reference sequence). The CDR3 has 14 residues. Here the CDR3 DNA reads TGTGCCACCAGCCCACGGACCAACCCAGAGACCCAGTACTTC. This codes for CATSPRTNPETQYF.

This clonotype was recorded a few times. The J gene is TRBJ1-1, the V gene TRBV6-1; 9 bases are a match to TRBD1. Germline lookup yields CDR1 MNHNS and CDR2 SASEGT. The CDR3 extends over 14 amino acids. V gave up 5 bases and J gave up 5 bases; unmatched junction bases: 6. CDR3 DNA: TGTGCCAGCAGTACCAACAGGGGGCGGACTGAAGCTTTCTTT. This encodes CASSTNRGRTEAFF.

Concerning this clonotype itself: With a much larger clone just one base away, this may be a read error. The V gene is TRBV5-1, the J gene TRBJ1-6, with D tentatively TRBD1 (5 bases). The CDR3 loop spans 15 amino acids. Germline CDR1 reads SGHRS; CDR2 reads YFSETQ. Trimming cost V 4 bases and J 7 bases, with 15 bases left between them. CDR3 DNA sequence: TGCGCCAGCAGCCGGGGCGGAAACGGGAATTCACCCCTCCACTTT. Translated, it gives CASSRGGNGNSPLHF.

V usage is TRBV3-1 and J usage is TRBJ1-1, with D possibly being TRBD1 (6 bases). Germline V CDR1 and CDR2: LGHDT, YNNKEL (reference sequence). Between the trimmed V and J ends, which lost 4 bases and 1 base, there was a span of 13 bases. The CDR3 spans 15 residues. CDR3 amino acids: CASSLIGQKNTEAFF. The CDR3 coding sequence is TGTGCCAGCAGCCTCATCGGACAGAAGAACACTGAAGCTTTCTTT.

This clonotype appeared a few times. The chain recombines TRBV9 with TRBJ2-1, with 9 bases fitting TRBD2. Per the germline V gene, CDR1 is SGDLS and CDR2 is YYNGEE. The ends lost 1 base at V and 2 bases at J; junction bases unmatched: 4. The CDR3 extends over 16 amino acids. The CDR3 DNA follows: TGTGCCAGCAGCGTAAACCTAGCGGGGACCTACAATGAGCAGTTCTTC. Amino acid sequence: CASSVNLAGTYNEQFF.

J is TRBJ2-7 and V is TRBV20-1; 9 positions agree with TRBD1. This CDR3 region has 20 residues. The germline gives CDR1 DFQATT, CDR2 SNEGSKA (reference sequence). Germline trimming cut 6 bases from V and 2 bases from J; bases unmatched to any gene: 26. The CDR3 region has the DNA TGCAGTGCCCCCCCGCGACAGGGGGGTACTGGCGCCCGGAGGCCCTACGAGCAGTACTTC. Translation: CSAPPRQGGTGARRPYEQYF.

This clonotype occurred once. V gene TRBV28 combines with J gene TRBJ2-1; 9 positions agree with TRBD2. CDR1 is MDHEN, CDR2 SYDVKM, per germline. CDR3 length: 15 residues. The J segment lost 9 bases and the V segment lost 6 bases, leaving 12 bases of the junction unmatched. CDR3 amino acids: CASRRGLAPHSEQFF. In DNA form, the CDR3 reads TGTGCCAGCAGACGGGGACTAGCCCCCCACAGTGAGCAGTTCTTC.

This clonotype turned up a few times. The chain links TRBV7-9 to TRBJ2-1, with a weak D call TRBD1 (6 bases). Germline values: CDR1 SEHNR, CDR2 FQNEAQ (reference sequence). The CDR3 runs 13 residues. The V gene lost 5 bases and the J gene lost 9 bases, with 14 bases spanning the gap. Here the CDR3 reads CASSPPGESEQFF. The CDR3 DNA reads TGTGCCAGCAGCCCGCCAGGGGAGAGTGAGCAGTTCTTC.